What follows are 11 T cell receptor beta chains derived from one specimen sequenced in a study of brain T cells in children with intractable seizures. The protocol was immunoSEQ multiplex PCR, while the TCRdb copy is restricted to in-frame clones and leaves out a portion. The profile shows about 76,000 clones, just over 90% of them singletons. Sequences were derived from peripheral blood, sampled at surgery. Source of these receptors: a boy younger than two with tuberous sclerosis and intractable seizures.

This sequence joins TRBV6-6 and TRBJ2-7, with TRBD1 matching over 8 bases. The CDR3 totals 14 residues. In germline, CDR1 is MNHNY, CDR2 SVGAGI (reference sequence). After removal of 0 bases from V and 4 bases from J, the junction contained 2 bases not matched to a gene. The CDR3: CASSYSGQEYEQYF. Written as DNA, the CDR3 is TGTGCCAGCAGTTACTCGGGACAGGAATACGAGCAGTACTTC.

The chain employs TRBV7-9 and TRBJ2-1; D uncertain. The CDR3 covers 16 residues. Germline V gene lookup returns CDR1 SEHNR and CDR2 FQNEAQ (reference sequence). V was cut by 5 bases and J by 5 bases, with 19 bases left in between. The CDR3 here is CASSGWMSFNDNEQFF. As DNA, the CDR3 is TGTGCCAGCAGCGGATGGATGTCTTTCAACGACAATGAGCAGTTCTTC.

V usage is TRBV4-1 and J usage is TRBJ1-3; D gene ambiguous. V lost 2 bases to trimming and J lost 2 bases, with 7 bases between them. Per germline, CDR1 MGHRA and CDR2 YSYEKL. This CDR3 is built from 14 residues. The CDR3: CASSQMRAGNTIYF. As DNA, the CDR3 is TGCGCCAGCAGCCAAATGCGGGCTGGAAACACCATATATTTT.

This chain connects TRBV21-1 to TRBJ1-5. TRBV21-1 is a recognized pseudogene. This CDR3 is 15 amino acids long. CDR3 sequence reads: CASSKARVRNQPQHF. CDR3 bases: TGTGCCAGCAGCAAAGCCCGGGTCCGTAATCAGCCCCAGCATTTT.

CDR3 protein: CASTPDSYGYTF. In DNA form, the CDR3 reads TGTGCCAGTACCCCCGACAGTTATGGCTACACCTTC. The V and J genes are TRBV19 and TRBJ1-2; TRBD1 might be the D (5 bases). This CDR3 region has 12 residues. CDR1 is LNHDA, CDR2 SQIVND, per germline (reference sequence). V dropped 7 bases and J dropped 5 bases, with 11 bases sitting between them.

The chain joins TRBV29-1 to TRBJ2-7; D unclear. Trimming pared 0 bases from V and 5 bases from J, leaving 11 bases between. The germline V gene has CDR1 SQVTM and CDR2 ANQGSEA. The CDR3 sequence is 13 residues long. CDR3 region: CSVEEGFPNEQYF. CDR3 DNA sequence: TGCAGCGTTGAAGAGGGTTTCCCCAACGAGCAGTACTTC.

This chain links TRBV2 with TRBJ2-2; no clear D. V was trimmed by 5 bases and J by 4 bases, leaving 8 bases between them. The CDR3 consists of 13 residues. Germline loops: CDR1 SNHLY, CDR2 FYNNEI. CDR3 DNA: TGTGCCAGCAGTTTACGGCTCACCGGGGAGCTGTTTTTT. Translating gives CASSLRLTGELFF.

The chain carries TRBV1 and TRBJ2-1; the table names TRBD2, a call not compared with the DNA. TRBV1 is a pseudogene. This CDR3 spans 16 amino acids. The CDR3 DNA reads TGCACCAGCAGCCAAGCTCAACTAGCGGGGTACAATGAGCAGTTCTTC. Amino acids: CTSSQAQLAGYNEQFF.

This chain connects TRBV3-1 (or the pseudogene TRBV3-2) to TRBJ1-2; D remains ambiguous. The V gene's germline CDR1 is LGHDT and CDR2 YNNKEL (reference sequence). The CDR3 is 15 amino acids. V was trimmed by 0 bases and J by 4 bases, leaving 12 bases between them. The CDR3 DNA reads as TGTGCCAGCAGCCAAGATAGTTCTGCCGTCTATGGCTACACCTTC. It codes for CASSQDSSAVYGYTF.

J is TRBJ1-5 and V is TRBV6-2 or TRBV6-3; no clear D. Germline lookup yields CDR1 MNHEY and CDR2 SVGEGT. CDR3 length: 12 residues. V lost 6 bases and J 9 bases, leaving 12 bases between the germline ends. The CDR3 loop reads CASSAAISPQHF. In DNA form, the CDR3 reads TGTGCCAGCAGCGCCGCCATATCGCCCCAGCATTTT.

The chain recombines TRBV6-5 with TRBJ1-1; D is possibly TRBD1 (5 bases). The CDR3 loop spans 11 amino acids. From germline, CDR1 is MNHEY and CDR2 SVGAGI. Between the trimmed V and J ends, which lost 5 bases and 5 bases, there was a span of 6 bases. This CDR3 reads CASSPGTEAFF. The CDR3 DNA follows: TGTGCCAGCAGTCCAGGGACTGAAGCTTTCTTT.